The 29 T cell receptor beta chains below were found in one sample sequenced in a study of long-term antiretroviral therapy in people with HIV. The run of the v3.0 immunoSEQ assay was at survey level. The assay was immunoSEQ multiplex PCR, and TCRdb's table has in-frame clones only and misses some. The table includes roughly 44,000 clones, nearly 95% detected once. Sequenced material: unsorted PBMCs, taken 3.7 years after starting antiretroviral therapy. Receptor source: a woman between 45 and 60 years old with HIV.

This clone occurred a few times. V usage is TRBV2 and J usage is TRBJ2-3, with D tentatively TRBD1 (5 bases). From germline, CDR1 is SNHLY and CDR2 FYNNEI. V was pared by 8 bases and J by 2 bases, with 8 bases between. This CDR3 spans 12 amino acids. The CDR3 DNA follows: TGTGCCAGCCCCAGGGACACAGATACGCAGTATTTT. It yields the protein CASPRDTDTQYF.

The chain is built from TRBV6-5 and TRBJ2-2; the match to TRBD1 covers 10 bases. Germline loops: CDR1 MNHEY, CDR2 SVGAGI. The V gene end was trimmed by 8 bases and the J gene end by 7 bases; junction bases not matched to a gene: 7. The CDR3 totals 14 residues. CDR3 DNA sequence: TGTGCCAGCCTCGGGACAGGGGTGATCGGGGAGCTGTTTTTT. Translation: CASLGTGVIGELFF.

The V gene is TRBV19, the J gene TRBJ2-1; D is uncertain. The CDR3 contains 14 residues. Germline-derived CDR1 and CDR2 are LNHDA and SQIVND (reference sequence). V dropped 3 bases and J dropped 4 bases, with 10 bases sitting between them. As DNA, the CDR3 is TGTGCCAGTAGTATCGGCCTACCATACAATGAGCAGTTCTTC. Translating gives CASSIGLPYNEQFF.

The chain carries TRBV6-5 and TRBJ2-1; D is tentatively TRBD1 or TRBD2 (5 bases each). In germline, CDR1 is MNHEY, CDR2 SVGAGI. The CDR3 consists of 12 residues. V lost 6 bases and J lost 5, with 8 bases in between. CDR3 residues: CASSGADNEQFF. DNA for the CDR3: TGTGCCAGCAGCGGGGCCGACAATGAGCAGTTCTTC.

The chain combines TRBV7-9 with TRBJ2-7; possible D gene TRBD1, 6 bases. The CDR3 is made up of 14 amino acids. CDR1 is SEHNR and CDR2 is FQNEAQ in the germline V gene (reference sequence). V was trimmed by 5 bases and J by 2 bases, leaving 13 bases between them. In DNA, the CDR3 is TGTGCCAGCAGCCAACGGGACACGGCCTACGAGCAGTACTTC. Protein: CASSQRDTAYEQYF.

The chain is built from TRBV10-3 and TRBJ1-1; D is ambiguous. The CDR3 totals 12 residues. Between the trimmed V and J ends, which lost 10 bases and 12 bases, there was a span of 21 bases. Germline V gene lookup returns CDR1 ENHRY and CDR2 SYGVKD. CDR3 bases: TGTGCCACACGTGGTGGGGTGCTTGGCTCTTTCTTT. Protein sequence: CATRGGVLGSFF.

V gene TRBV15 combines with J gene TRBJ2-3, with D tentatively TRBD1 or TRBD2 (5 bases each). The V end was cut by 6 bases, the J end by 1 base, with 14 bases between. Per germline, CDR1 LNHNV and CDR2 YYDKDF (reference sequence). This CDR3 region has 15 residues. The CDR3 region has the DNA TGTGCCACCAGAGCTCCCTTGGGGGGCACAGATACGCAGTATTTT. It yields the protein CATRAPLGGTDTQYF.

In this sample, this clone turned up once. The J gene is TRBJ1-6, the V gene TRBV15; TRBD1 aligns across 8 bases. Looked up from germline, CDR1 is LNHNV and CDR2 is YYDKDF (reference sequence). This CDR3 contains 15 residues. With 5 bases clipped from V and 10 bases from J, the junction kept 10 bases outside the gene matches. The CDR3 reads CATSPSAGGLSPLHF. Written as DNA, the CDR3 is TGTGCCACCAGCCCCTCGGCAGGGGGCTTGTCACCCCTCCACTTT.

V usage is TRBV7-9 and J usage is TRBJ1-1; 7 bases agree with TRBD1. The CDR3 sequence is 13 residues long. V lost 3 bases and J lost 4; bases outside the gene matches: 2. Germline V gene sequence: CDR1 SEHNR, CDR2 FQNEAQ (reference sequence). DNA for the CDR3: TGTGCCAGCAGCTTGGGGGACAGCACTGAAGCTTTCTTT. Translating it yields CASSLGDSTEAFF.

V and J are TRBV7-2 and TRBJ2-7; D is unclear. Trimming removed 3 bases at V and 9 bases at J, with 12 bases between. Germline V gene lookup returns CDR1 SGHTA and CDR2 FQGNSA. This CDR3 is 12 amino acids long. The chain's CDR3 is CASSFSSTRQYF. CDR3 coding DNA: TGTGCCAGCAGCTTTAGTAGTACAAGGCAGTACTTC.

This chain uses TRBV29-1 with TRBJ1-2; TRBD1 is a possible D gene (6 bases). Germline lookup yields CDR1 SQVTM and CDR2 ANQGSEA. CDR3 length: 12 amino acids. The V end was cut by 5 bases, the J end by 4 bases, with 11 bases between. The CDR3: CSVQGRPYGYTF. The DNA for the CDR3 is TGCAGCGTTCAGGGGAGGCCCTATGGCTACACCTTC.

The chain employs TRBV9 and TRBJ1-2; 8 positions match TRBD1. J gave up 4 bases and V 3 bases, and 5 bases lay outside the gene matches. The CDR3 extends over 14 amino acids. Germline CDR1 and CDR2: SGDLS and YYNGEE. CDR3 region: CASSAGQGAYGYTF. CDR3 bases: TGTGCCAGCAGCGCTGGACAGGGTGCCTATGGCTACACCTTC.

This clone appeared once. The chain combines TRBV19 with TRBJ1-5; 11 bases map to TRBD1. The CDR3 has 17 amino acids. With V trimmed by 6 bases and J by 2 bases, 9 bases remained unmatched. CDR1 and CDR2 (germline): LNHDA, SQIVND (reference sequence). CDR3 sequence: CASSKGQGVLGNQPQHF. DNA for the CDR3: TGTGCCAGTAGCAAGGGACAGGGGGTTTTGGGCAATCAGCCCCAGCATTTT.

The V call is TRBV6-1, the J call TRBJ1-6; D is unclear. Looked up from germline, CDR1 is MNHNS and CDR2 is SASEGT. V was trimmed by 6 bases and J by 3 bases, leaving 9 bases between them. This CDR3 has 14 residues. CDR3: CASRFDGYNSPLHF. The CDR3 bases are TGTGCCAGCAGGTTCGACGGCTATAATTCACCCCTCCACTTT.

As regards this clone: Germline and junction disagree at one end, which may indicate a read error. V and J are TRBV5-6 and TRBJ1-2; no definite D call. Germline V CDR1 and CDR2: SGHDT, YYEEEE. This CDR3 is 12 amino acids long. In DNA form, the CDR3 reads TGTGCCAGCAGCTTGGATAGGCGTTCGGTGAAGTTC. This sequence encodes CASSLDRRSVKF.

The chain uses TRBV6-5 and TRBJ2-7, with 10 positions matching TRBD1. The CDR3 runs 12 residues. From germline, CDR1 is MNHEY and CDR2 SVGAGI. V was pared by 7 bases and J by 5 bases, with 2 bases of the junction left unmatched. Written as DNA, the CDR3 is TGTGCCAGCACCGGACAGGGGGACGAGCAGTACTTC. Residues: CASTGQGDEQYF.

The chain recombines TRBV4-2 with TRBJ1-1; D is uncertain. CDR3 length equals 13 residues. V lost 0 bases to trimming and J lost 6 bases, with 8 bases between them. The V gene's germline CDR1 is LGHNA and CDR2 YNFKEQ. CDR3 in amino acids: CASSQDFTAEAFF. CDR3 sequence (DNA): TGTGCCAGCAGCCAAGATTTTACCGCTGAAGCTTTCTTT.

The chain couples TRBV7-9 to TRBJ1-2; D is uncertain. Trimming cost V 5 bases and J 8 bases, with 18 bases left between them. This CDR3 contains 14 residues. CDR1 and CDR2 (germline): SEHNR, FQNEAQ (reference sequence). This CDR3 reads CASSPLTRERGYTF. DNA of the CDR3: TGTGCCAGCAGCCCCCTGACCCGGGAAAGGGGCTACACCTTC.

The V call is TRBV14, the J call TRBJ1-4; D gene ambiguous. Germline values: CDR1 SGHDN, CDR2 FVKESK. This CDR3 contains 14 residues. Trimming took 2 bases from V and 5 from J, leaving 9 bases between them. CDR3 amino acids: CASSQFDANEKLFF. The CDR3, as DNA: TGTGCCAGCAGCCAATTCGACGCCAATGAAAAACTGTTTTTT.

This chain connects TRBV5-5 to TRBJ2-5; D remains ambiguous. The V end lost 2 bases, the J end lost 2 bases, and 4 bases lay between the germline ends. This CDR3 is built from 12 residues. Germline CDR1 reads SGHKS; CDR2 reads YYEKEE (reference sequence). The CDR3 nucleotides read TGTGCCAGCAGCTTTACACAAGAGACCCAGTACTTC. Translation: CASSFTQETQYF.

CDR3 in DNA: TGTGCCACCAGCAACATTGGGGGCAATCAGCCCCAGCATTTT. The encoded protein is CATSNIGGNQPQHF. V gene TRBV15 combines with J gene TRBJ1-5; D uncertain. Trimming removed 4 bases at V and 2 bases at J, with 9 bases between. The V gene's germline CDR1 is LNHNV and CDR2 YYDKDF (reference sequence). This CDR3 has 14 residues.

CDR3 in DNA: TGTGCCAGCAACTCCGGCTACAATGAGCAGTTCTTC. Protein sequence: CASNSGYNEQFF. The gene calls are TRBV2 and TRBJ2-1; D gene unclear. The CDR3 contains 12 residues. V lost 7 bases to trimming and J lost 3 bases, with 7 bases between them. The V gene's germline CDR1 is SNHLY and CDR2 FYNNEI.

In this sample, this clone turned up once. CDR3 coding DNA: TGTGCCAGCAGTGAACAGGGTATTGAAGCTTTCTTT. Translated, it gives CASSEQGIEAFF. The chain uses TRBV2 and TRBJ1-1; D is possibly TRBD1 (5 bases). Per germline, CDR1 SNHLY and CDR2 FYNNEI. V was trimmed by 2 bases and J by 7 bases, leaving 8 bases between them. The length of the CDR3 is 12 residues.

This chain joins TRBV2 and TRBJ1-3; a weak D match, TRBD1 (6 bases). With 6 bases removed from V and 4 bases from J, the gap between germline ends came to 7 bases. Germline-derived CDR1 and CDR2 are SNHLY and FYNNEI. This CDR3 spans 12 amino acids. The CDR3 spells CASSGQGNTIYF. Here the CDR3 DNA reads TGTGCCAGCAGCGGACAGGGAAACACCATATATTTT. The complete variable domain, with remaining parts taken from reference TRBV2 and TRBJ1-3, reads EPEVTQTPSHQVTQMGQEVILRCVPISNHLYFYWYRQILGQKVEFLVSFYNNEISEKSEIFDDQFSVERPDGSNFTLKIRSTKLEDSAMYFCASSGQGNTIYFGEGSWLTVV.

This chain joins TRBV6-5 and TRBJ2-2; unclear D gene. The CDR3 is made up of 13 amino acids. Trimming pared 4 bases from V and 7 bases from J, leaving 10 bases between. In germline, CDR1 is MNHEY, CDR2 SVGAGI. For the CDR3, the DNA is TGTGCCAGCAGTTTCTTTGGGGTCGGGGAGCTGTTTTTT. Translating gives CASSFFGVGELFF.

CDR3 residues: CASSVASQGAGEQFF. The CDR3 DNA reads TGTGCCAGCAGCGTAGCCTCCCAGGGTGCTGGGGAGCAGTTCTTC. This sequence joins TRBV9 and TRBJ2-1; a weak D match, TRBD1 (5 bases). The CDR3 spans 15 residues. Trimming removed 0 bases from V and 10 bases from J, with 17 bases in between. Germline CDR1 and CDR2: SGDLS and YYNGEE.

The V call is TRBV4-3, the J call TRBJ2-4; D remains ambiguous. V dropped 4 bases and J dropped 0 bases, with 10 bases sitting between them. CDR3 length: 15 residues. From germline, CDR1 is LGHNA and CDR2 YSLEER. DNA of the CDR3: TGCGCCAGCAGCCCCGCACGGGCAGCCAAAAACATTCAGTACTTC. Translated, it gives CASSPARAAKNIQYF.

The rearrangement links TRBV2 to TRBJ1-6; D is uncertain. Trimming shortened V by 8 bases and J by 1 base, and 12 bases separated the two germline ends. Germline loops: CDR1 SNHLY, CDR2 FYNNEI. The CDR3 is 15 amino acids. This CDR3 reads CASGWEESYNSPLHF. The CDR3 DNA reads TGTGCCAGCGGTTGGGAAGAGTCCTATAATTCACCCCTCCACTTT.

Comments on this clone: The junction does not match germline at one end; this may be a read error. The chain uses TRBV7-7 and TRBJ1-6; D possibly corresponds to TRBD1 (5 bases). Germline V gene lookup returns CDR1 SSHAT and CDR2 FNYEAQ (reference sequence). CDR3 length: 14 residues. CDR3 sequence (DNA): TGTGCTAGCAGCGAGGCGGGGGTGAATTCACCCCTCCACTTT. Translating gives CASSEAGVNSPLHF.